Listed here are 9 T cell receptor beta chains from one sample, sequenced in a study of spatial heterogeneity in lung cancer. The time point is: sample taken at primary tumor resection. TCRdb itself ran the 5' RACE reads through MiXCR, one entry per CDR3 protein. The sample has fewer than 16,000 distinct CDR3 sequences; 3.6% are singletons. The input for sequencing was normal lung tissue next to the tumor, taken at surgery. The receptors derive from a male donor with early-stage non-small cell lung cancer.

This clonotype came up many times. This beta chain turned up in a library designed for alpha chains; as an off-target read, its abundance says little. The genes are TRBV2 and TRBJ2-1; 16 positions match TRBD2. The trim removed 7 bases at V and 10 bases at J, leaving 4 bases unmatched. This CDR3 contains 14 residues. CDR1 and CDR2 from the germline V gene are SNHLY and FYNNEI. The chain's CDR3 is CASTRGLAGGEQFF. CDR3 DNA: TGTGCCAGCACTAGGGGACTAGCGGGAGGGGAGCAGTTCTTC.

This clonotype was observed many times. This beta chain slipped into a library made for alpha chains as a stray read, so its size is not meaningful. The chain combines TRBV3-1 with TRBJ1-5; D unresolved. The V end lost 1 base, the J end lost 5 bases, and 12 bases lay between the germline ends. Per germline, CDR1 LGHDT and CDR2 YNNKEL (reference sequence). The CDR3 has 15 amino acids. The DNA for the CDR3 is TGTGCCAGCAGCCAAGGTTCCGGGGTGGATCAGCCCCAGCATTTT. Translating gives CASSQGSGVDQPQHF.

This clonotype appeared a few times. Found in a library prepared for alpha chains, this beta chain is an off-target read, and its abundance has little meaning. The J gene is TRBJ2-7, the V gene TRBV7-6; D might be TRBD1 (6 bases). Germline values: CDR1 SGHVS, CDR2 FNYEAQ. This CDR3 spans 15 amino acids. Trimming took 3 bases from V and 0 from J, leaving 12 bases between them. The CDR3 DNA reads TGTGCCAGCAGCTTCCGACAGGAAAGCTCCTACGAGCAGTACTTC. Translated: CASSFRQESSYEQYF.

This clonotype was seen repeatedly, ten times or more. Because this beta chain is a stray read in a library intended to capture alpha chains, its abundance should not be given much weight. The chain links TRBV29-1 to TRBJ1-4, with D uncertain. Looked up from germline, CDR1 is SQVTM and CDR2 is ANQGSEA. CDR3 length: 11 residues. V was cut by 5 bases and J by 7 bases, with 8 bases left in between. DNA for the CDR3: TGCAGCGTTTTAAACCTTGAAAAACTGTTTTTT. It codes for CSVLNLEKLFF.

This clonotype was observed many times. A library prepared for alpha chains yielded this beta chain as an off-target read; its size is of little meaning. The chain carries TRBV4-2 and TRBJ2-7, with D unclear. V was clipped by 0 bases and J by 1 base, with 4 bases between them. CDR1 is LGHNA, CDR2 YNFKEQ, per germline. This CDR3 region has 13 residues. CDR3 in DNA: TGTGCCAGCAGCCAAGACTATTCCTACGAGCAGTACTTC. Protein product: CASSQDYSYEQYF.

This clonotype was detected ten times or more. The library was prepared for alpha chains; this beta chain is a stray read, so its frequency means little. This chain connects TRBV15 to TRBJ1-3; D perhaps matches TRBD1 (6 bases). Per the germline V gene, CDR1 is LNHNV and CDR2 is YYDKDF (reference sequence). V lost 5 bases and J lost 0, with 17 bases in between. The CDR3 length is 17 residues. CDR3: CATSGPGALSSGNTIYF. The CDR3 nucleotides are TGTGCCACCAGCGGCCCAGGGGCCCTGAGCTCTGGAAACACCATATATTTT.

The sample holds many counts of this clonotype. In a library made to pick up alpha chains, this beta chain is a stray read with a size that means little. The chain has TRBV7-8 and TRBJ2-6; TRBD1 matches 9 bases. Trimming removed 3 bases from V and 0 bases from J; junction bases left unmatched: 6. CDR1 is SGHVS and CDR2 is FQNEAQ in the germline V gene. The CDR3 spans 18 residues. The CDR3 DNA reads TGTGCCAGCAGCTTTCCGGGACAGGGAGTCTCTGGGGCCAACGTCCTGACTTTC. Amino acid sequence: CASSFPGQGVSGANVLTF.

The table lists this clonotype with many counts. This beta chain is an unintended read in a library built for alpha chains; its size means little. Written as DNA, the CDR3 is TGTGCCAGCAGAGATACAGGAAGGAGGGCCTATGGCTACACCTTC. It yields the protein CASRDTGRRAYGYTF. J is TRBJ1-2 and V is TRBV6-2 or TRBV6-3; TRBD1 is a possible D gene (5 bases). The V gene lost 6 bases and the J gene lost 4 bases, with 18 bases spanning the gap. CDR1 and CDR2 (germline): MNHEY, SVGEGT. This CDR3 comprises 15 residues.

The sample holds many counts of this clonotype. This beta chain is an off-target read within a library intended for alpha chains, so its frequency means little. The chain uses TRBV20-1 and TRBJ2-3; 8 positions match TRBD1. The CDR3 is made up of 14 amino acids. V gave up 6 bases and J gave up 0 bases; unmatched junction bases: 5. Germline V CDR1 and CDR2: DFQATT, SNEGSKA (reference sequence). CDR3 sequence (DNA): TGCAGTGCAGTGACAGGGGACAGCACAGATACGCAGTATTTT. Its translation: CSAVTGDSTDTQYF.